This paragraph reports one T cell receptor beta chain. This sample stems from a study of T cells in women clearing cervical HPV infection. At the level of the study: Women with histologically confirmed HPV16-related CIN3 or worse, 2 with invasive cancer, served as cases. Controls were women whose single incident HPV16 infection cleared within 12 months without precancer or cancer.

TCRdb's copy holds only in-frame clones and misses some; the assay was immunoSEQ multiplex PCR. The data include 44,000 or so clones; the top ten clones carry approximately 1%. This receptor was taken from a woman aged 18 to 69 with a cervical HPV16 infection that either progressed to CIN3+ or cleared (not recorded which). The sequenced material came from blood buffy coat.

The CDR3 bases that were read are TGCAGTGCTAGAGACGACGACCACGGCGGCCCCTACGAG. Residues: CSARDDDHGGPYE. The whole CDR3 reads CSARDDDHGGPYEQYF. The rearrangement joins TRBV20-1 to TRBJ2-7, with D unclear. The read stops 3 residues short of the end of the CDR3; the missing end is completed from the germline J gene. The CDR3 extends over 16 amino acids. V dropped 0 bases and J dropped 2 bases, with 17 bases sitting between them. Germline V CDR1 and CDR2: DFQATT, SNEGSKA (reference sequence).